Below, 27 T cell receptor beta chains from the same sample are listed, as sequenced in a study of blood T cell repertoires in COVID-19. TCRdb's table, derived via immunoSEQ multiplex PCR, lists solely in-frame clones and lacks some. Of 130,000 to 150,000 clones in the sample, less than 90% were seen once. The specimen sequenced was PBMCs or T cells enriched from blood (not recorded which). The receptors were gathered from a woman between 50 and 59 years old who had been exposed to COVID-19.

There are a few counts of this clone. This chain links TRBV27 with TRBJ2-5, with 7 bases fitting TRBD1. Germline V gene sequence: CDR1 MNHEY, CDR2 SMNVEV (reference sequence). The junction had 8 bases not matched to a gene; V was cut back by 3 bases and J by 7 bases. The CDR3 has 14 amino acids. CDR3 loop: CASSLRGPSVTQYF. CDR3 in DNA: TGTGCCAGCAGTTTGAGGGGGCCGTCTGTGACCCAGTACTTC.

The chain combines TRBV4-1 with TRBJ1-1, with 8 bases fitting TRBD1. Germline lookup yields CDR1 MGHRA and CDR2 YSYEKL. The junction had 3 bases not matched to a gene; V was cut back by 2 bases and J by 1 base. This CDR3 spans 15 amino acids. The CDR3 DNA reads TGCGCCAGCAGCCAAAGGACAGGGCCGAACACTGAAGCTTTCTTT. Its translation is CASSQRTGPNTEAFF.

This chain connects TRBV5-6 to TRBJ2-1; TRBD1 might be the D (6 bases). This CDR3 is 14 amino acids long. CDR1 SGHDT and CDR2 YYEEEE come from the germline V gene. V was cut by 3 bases and J by 5 bases, with 12 bases left in between. The CDR3: CASSWDTRHNEQFF. The CDR3 bases are TGTGCCAGCAGCTGGGACACCCGTCACAATGAGCAGTTCTTC.

The chain couples TRBV29-1 to TRBJ1-2; D ambiguous. Per germline, CDR1 SQVTM and CDR2 ANQGSEA. V was cut by 4 bases and J by 6 bases, with 9 bases left in between. The CDR3 runs 11 residues. CDR3 coding DNA: TGCAGCGTTGCGAGGGTCAATGGCTACACCTTC. It translates to CSVARVNGYTF.

The chain recombines TRBV9 with TRBJ2-2; 9 nucleotides line up with TRBD2. Looked up from germline, CDR1 is SGDLS and CDR2 is YYNGEE. The CDR3 covers 18 residues. V was pared by 2 bases and J by 5 bases, with 13 bases of the junction left unmatched. The CDR3 sequence is CASSVLSGGSGSTGELFF. CDR3 sequence (DNA): TGTGCCAGCAGCGTCCTCTCGGGGGGTAGCGGGAGTACCGGGGAGCTGTTTTTT.

The chain uses TRBV5-1 and TRBJ2-1, with D maybe TRBD2 (6 bases). V was shortened by 4 bases and J by 8 bases, with 19 bases between the two germline ends. The CDR3 consists of 15 residues. The germline V gene has CDR1 SGHRS and CDR2 YFSETQ. The CDR3 DNA reads as TGCGCCAGCAGCCCGGGGAGGTGGAGGGATGATGAGCAGTTCTTC. It specifies CASSPGRWRDDEQFF.

This clone was seen once. V and J are TRBV5-1 and TRBJ1-1; 7 positions match TRBD1. V trimming: 7 bases; J trimming: 0 bases; junction bases outside the gene matches: 9. The CDR3 contains 15 residues. Germline CDR1 and CDR2: SGHRS and YFSETQ. This CDR3 reads CASGSTGKLNTEAFF. The CDR3 DNA sequence: TGCGCCAGCGGCTCGACAGGGAAGCTGAACACTGAAGCTTTCTTT.

The chain has TRBV19 and TRBJ2-6; maybe TRBD1 (6 bases). The CDR3 contains 15 residues. The V gene's germline CDR1 is LNHDA and CDR2 SQIVND (reference sequence). V was cut by 3 bases and J by 3 bases, with 9 bases left in between. The CDR3: CASSMNRDGANVLTF. In DNA form, the CDR3 reads TGTGCCAGTAGTATGAACAGGGATGGGGCCAACGTCCTGACTTTC. Full variable domain (remainder filled in from reference TRBV19 and TRBJ2-6): DGGITQSPKYLFRKEGQNVTLSCEQNLNHDAMYWYRQDPGQGLRLIYYSQIVNDFQKGDIAEGYSVSREKKESFPLTVTSAQKNPTAFYLCASSMNRDGANVLTFGAGSRLTVL.

The chain employs TRBV4-3 and TRBJ1-3; weak D call: TRBD1 (6 bases). This CDR3 is 13 amino acids long. CDR1 and CDR2 (germline): LGHNA, YSLEER. Trimming left V 2 bases short and J 4 bases short, with 6 bases between. In DNA, the CDR3 is TGCGCCAGCAGCCAACAGGGGGGAAACACCATATATTTT. It translates to CASSQQGGNTIYF.

The chain employs TRBV5-4 and TRBJ1-1; possibly TRBD1 for D (5 bases). Germline loops: CDR1 SGHNT, CDR2 YYREEE (reference sequence). Trimming left V 4 bases short and J 4 bases short, with 11 bases between. This CDR3 is built from 13 residues. The CDR3: CASSREGPTEAFF. DNA of the CDR3: TGTGCCAGCAGCCGGGAGGGGCCCACTGAAGCTTTCTTT.

The gene calls are TRBV29-1 and TRBJ1-2; TRBD1 matches 7 bases. J was trimmed by 10 bases and V by 4 bases; bases with no gene match: 15. Per germline, CDR1 SQVTM and CDR2 ANQGSEA. The CDR3 sequence is 14 residues long. The CDR3 spells CSVAITGQQSDYTF. In DNA, the CDR3 is TGCAGCGTTGCAATAACGGGACAGCAATCGGACTACACCTTC. The whole variable domain, remainder taken from reference TRBV29-1 and TRBJ1-2, is SAVISQKPSRDICQRGTSLTIQCQVDSQVTMMFWYRQQPGQSLTLIATANQGSEATYESGFVIDKFPISRPNLTFSTLTVSNMSPEDSSIYLCSVAITGQQSDYTFGSGTRLTVV.

The rearrangement joins TRBV4-2 to TRBJ2-2; 7 bases agree with TRBD1. V trimming: 4 bases; J trimming: 1 base; junction bases outside the gene matches: 9. CDR3 length: 17 residues. Germline assignment: CDR1 LGHNA and CDR2 YNFKEQ. The CDR3: CASSLATGMMNTGELFF. CDR3 DNA: TGTGCCAGCAGCCTAGCGACAGGGATGATGAACACCGGGGAGCTGTTTTTT.

The chain employs TRBV27 and TRBJ1-5, with a tentative D call TRBD1 (6 bases). V lost 5 bases and J 0 bases, leaving 11 bases between the germline ends. The CDR3 has 15 residues. Germline assignment: CDR1 MNHEY and CDR2 SMNVEV (reference sequence). As DNA, the CDR3 is TGTGCCAGCAGTAGGACAGTTTATAGCAATCAGCCCCAGCATTTT. It is translated as CASSRTVYSNQPQHF.

The rearrangement joins TRBV10-1 to TRBJ2-1; 11 bases fit TRBD2. Looked up from germline, CDR1 is WNHNN and CDR2 is SYGVQD (reference sequence). Trimming cost V 4 bases and J 6 bases; bases outside gene matches: 2. The CDR3 is 14 amino acids. The CDR3 region is CASSGGLAGNEQFF. The CDR3 DNA sequence: TGCGCCAGCAGTGGTGGACTAGCGGGCAATGAGCAGTTCTTC.

The rearrangement joins TRBV6-1 to TRBJ2-1, with D maybe TRBD1 (6 bases). V was shortened by 6 bases and J by 0 bases, with 15 bases between the two germline ends. The CDR3 length is 16 residues. Germline V CDR1 and CDR2: MNHNS, SASEGT. The CDR3 nucleotides are TGTGCCAGCAGCGAACAGGGCCTGAGCTCCTACAATGAGCAGTTCTTC. This codes for CASSEQGLSSYNEQFF.

J is TRBJ1-1 and V is TRBV13; D not resolved. V lost 1 base and J lost 5, with 20 bases in between. Germline V lookup: CDR1 PRHDT, CDR2 FYEKMQ (reference sequence). The CDR3 contains 17 residues. The CDR3 loop is CASSLARGRDIGTEAFF. The DNA of the CDR3 is TGTGCCAGCAGCTTAGCTCGAGGACGGGATATCGGTACTGAAGCTTTCTTT.

This chain joins TRBV5-4 and TRBJ2-2; D is uncertain. The V gene's germline CDR1 is SGHNT and CDR2 YYREEE (reference sequence). The CDR3 sequence is 13 residues long. V gave up 0 bases and J gave up 6 bases, with 6 bases separating them. CDR3 loop: CASSLVSSGELFF. The CDR3 DNA reads as TGTGCCAGCAGCTTGGTCTCCTCCGGGGAGCTGTTTTTT.

The rearrangement uses TRBV19 and TRBJ2-5; 13 nucleotides agree with TRBD2. The length of the CDR3 is 15 residues. CDR1 is LNHDA and CDR2 is SQIVND in the germline V gene (reference sequence). V shed 5 bases, J shed 5 bases, and the junction held 5 bases outside the gene matches. Here the CDR3 DNA reads TGTGCCAGTAGTTGGACTAGCGGGGGTCGGGAGACCCAGTACTTC. Encoded protein: CASSWTSGGRETQYF. The full variable domain, completed using reference TRBV19 and TRBJ2-5, is DGGITQSPKYLFRKEGQNVTLSCEQNLNHDAMYWYRQDPGQGLRLIYYSQIVNDFQKGDIAEGYSVSREKKESFPLTVTSAQKNPTAFYLCASSWTSGGRETQYFGPGTRLLVL.

The chain joins TRBV29-1 to TRBJ2-1; D is perhaps TRBD1 (7 bases). The CDR3 length is 11 residues. V lost 6 bases and J lost 9, with 12 bases in between. Germline CDR1 and CDR2: SQVTM and ANQGSEA. The CDR3 loop is CSVEGAVEQFF. The CDR3 coding sequence is TGCAGCGTGGAGGGGGCGGTTGAGCAGTTCTTC.

The rearrangement links TRBV25-1 to TRBJ1-5; D is unclear. The germline CDR1 and CDR2 sequences are MGHDK and SYGVNS. This CDR3 has 13 amino acids. V lost 5 bases to trimming and J lost 1 base, with 6 bases between them. The CDR3 DNA reads as TGTGCCAGCAGTCAACGGAGCAATCAGCCCCAGCATTTT. This translates into CASSQRSNQPQHF.

The DNA for the CDR3 is TGTGCCAGCAGCCTCGCCTCGGGGGGCACTGAAGCTTTCTTT. Amino acid sequence: CASSLASGGTEAFF. The gene calls are TRBV3-1 (or the pseudogene TRBV3-2) and TRBJ1-1, with D tentatively TRBD1 (5 bases). The germline gives CDR1 LGHDT, CDR2 YNNKEL (reference sequence). The CDR3 is 14 residues long. V was cut by 4 bases and J by 4 bases, with 13 bases left in between.

The chain employs TRBV7-3 and TRBJ2-1; the D gene is possibly TRBD2 (6 bases). This CDR3 spans 14 amino acids. The germline V gene has CDR1 SGHTA and CDR2 FQGTGA. The V and J ends lost 4 bases and 7 bases respectively, with 14 bases between them. This CDR3 reads CASSSHGGTNEQFF. CDR3 bases: TGTGCCAGCAGCTCACACGGGGGTACAAATGAGCAGTTCTTC.

The chain joins TRBV6-5 to TRBJ1-1; D call uncertain. V shed 6 bases and J shed 0 bases, with 11 bases lying between them. The CDR3 consists of 14 residues. Germline V gene sequence: CDR1 MNHEY, CDR2 SVGAGI. The CDR3 sequence: CASRPGLMNTEAFF. DNA of the CDR3: TGTGCCAGCAGACCAGGACTGATGAACACTGAAGCTTTCTTT.

This rearrangement joins TRBV29-1 to TRBJ2-7; D perhaps matches TRBD2 (6 bases). CDR3 length: 13 amino acids. V gave up 4 bases and J gave up 3 bases, with 13 bases separating them. CDR1 and CDR2 (germline): SQVTM, ANQGSEA. The CDR3 nucleotides read TGCAGCGTTGGGCAGGGTAGCGGCTACGAGCAGTACTTC. Protein sequence: CSVGQGSGYEQYF.

This clone appeared once. The gene calls are TRBV7-9 and TRBJ1-1, with 8 bases identical to TRBD1. Losses at the gene ends were 5 bases for V and 0 bases for J; bases not matched to a gene: 2. The CDR3 spans 14 residues. The germline V gene encodes CDR1 SEHNR and CDR2 FQNEAQ (reference sequence). The CDR3 sequence: CASSRGQVNTEAFF. The CDR3 nucleotides are TGTGCCAGCAGCCGGGGACAGGTGAACACTGAAGCTTTCTTT.

In the case of this clone: One end of the junction fails to match germline, which may point to a read error. This sequence joins TRBV7-7 and TRBJ2-3; tentatively, D is TRBD1 (5 bases). The CDR3 covers 14 residues. Germline-derived CDR1 and CDR2 are SSHAT and FNYEAQ (reference sequence). CDR3 DNA sequence: TGTGCTAGCAGCCTTAGACAGTTCACAGATACGCAGTATTTT. Protein product: CASSLRQFTDTQYF.

This chain joins TRBV5-4 and TRBJ2-2, with 7 bases matching TRBD2. From germline, CDR1 is SGHNT and CDR2 YYREEE (reference sequence). This CDR3 contains 15 residues. V dropped 5 bases and J dropped 2; count of bases not matched to a gene: 6. The CDR3 sequence: CASSLSGGNTGELFF. CDR3 DNA sequence: TGTGCCAGCAGTCTATCGGGGGGAAACACCGGGGAGCTGTTTTTT. Combining the CDR3 with reference TRBV5-4 and TRBJ2-2 gives the whole variable domain ETGVTQSPTHLIKTRGQQVTLRCSSQSGHNTVSWYQQALGQGPQFIFQYYREEENGRGNFPPRFSGLQFPNYSSELNVNALELDDSALYLCASSLSGGNTGELFFGEGSRLTVL.